These 6 T cell receptor beta chains share one sample of origin, sequenced in a study of blood T cell dynamics during melanoma immunotherapy. Method: immunoSEQ multiplex PCR; TCRdb's copy keeps in-frame clones and lacks some. This sample has about 6,900 clones, with approximately 81% found just once. The time point is: week 3, after first cycle of checkpoint inhibitor. This specimen consisted of blood, obtained from a patient treated with checkpoint blockade. These TCRs come from a human donor with melanoma.

This CDR3 is CALGGGTNNEQFF. CDR3 DNA sequence: TGTGCCTTGGGGGGCGGGACCAACAATGAGCAGTTCTTC. This chain links TRBV6-5 with TRBJ2-1; D may match TRBD1 or TRBD2 (6 bases each). Trimming took off 11 bases at V and 5 bases at J, with 16 bases between the two ends. Germline V gene data show CDR1 as MNHEY and CDR2 as SVGAGI. This CDR3 is 13 amino acids long.

CDR3 region: CASSSPGGEGSEKLFF. The DNA for the CDR3 is TGTGCCAGCAGCTCGCCGGGGGGGGAAGGGTCTGAAAAACTGTTTTTT. The chain carries TRBV7-2 and TRBJ1-4, with D perhaps matching TRBD1 (5 bases). Germline V gene sequence: CDR1 SGHTA, CDR2 FQGNSA. The V end lost 4 bases, the J end lost 7 bases, and 19 bases lay between the germline ends. The length of the CDR3 is 16 residues.

This chain joins TRBV18 and TRBJ1-2; 8 bases agree with TRBD1. Trimming removed 3 bases from V and 6 bases from J; junction bases left unmatched: 3. The CDR3 has 13 residues. Germline CDR1 reads KGHSH; CDR2 reads LQKENI. This CDR3 reads CASSPLQGDGYTF. For the CDR3, the DNA is TGTGCCAGCTCACCGTTACAGGGGGATGGCTACACCTTC.

This clone appeared a few times. CDR3: CASSESGQGAEEQYF. The CDR3 DNA is TGCGCCAGCAGTGAGTCGGGACAGGGGGCGGAGGAGCAGTACTTC. The chain recombines TRBV10-1 with TRBJ2-7; 12 nucleotides match TRBD1. Trimming cost V 0 bases and J 7 bases; bases outside gene matches: 4. CDR3 length: 15 residues. The germline V gene encodes CDR1 WNHNN and CDR2 SYGVQD (reference sequence).

The chain links TRBV19 to TRBJ2-2, with TRBD2 as a possible D gene (6 bases). The V end was cut by 6 bases, the J end by 2 bases, with 16 bases between. This CDR3 comprises 16 residues. Germline V gives CDR1 LNHDA, CDR2 SQIVND (reference sequence). CDR3 in amino acids: CASRLPGVSNTGELFF. The CDR3 nucleotides are TGTGCCAGTAGATTACCGGGAGTGTCAAACACCGGGGAGCTGTTTTTT.

This chain joins TRBV28 and TRBJ1-5, with D hard to call. V lost 6 bases and J lost 0, with 6 bases in between. CDR3 length: 13 residues. Germline V lookup: CDR1 MDHEN, CDR2 SYDVKM. For the CDR3, the DNA is TGTGCCAGCAGGGTAGGTAGCAATCAGCCCCAGCATTTT. It is translated as CASRVGSNQPQHF. Drawing the rest from reference TRBV28 and TRBJ1-5, the complete variable domain is DVKVTQSSRYLVKRTGEKVFLECVQDMDHENMFWYRQDPGLGLRLIYFSYDVKMKEKGDIPEGYSVSREKKERFSLILESASTNQTSMYLCASRVGSNQPQHFGDGTRLSIL.